This is a list of T cell receptor beta chains from one sample in a study of low-dose radiotherapy and immunotherapy resistance in tumors. TCRdb reprocessed the reads via MiXCR and lists one record per CDR3 protein. The sample comprises tens of thousands of distinct CDR3 sequences, 8% to 10% of which are singletons, and roughly 1% rests with the top ten. The material sequenced was PBMCs, taken before treatment. The receptors derive from a male donor with prostate cancer. The CDR3 runs from the conserved cysteine through the conserved F or W. Fields, in order: V gene, J gene, D gene, clone size, CDR3 protein, CDR3 DNA. The D gene is left open where the match is weak. Clone size is shown for a subset of rows, as once, few, many or a class of expanded clone.

TRBV28	TRBJ1-2	-	many	CASSRARNYGYTF	TGTGCCAGCAGCAGAGCACGGAACTATGGCTACACCTTC
TRBV5-1	TRBJ2-5	-	-	CASSLGQERETQYF	TGCGCCAGCAGCTTGGGGCAGGAGAGGGAGACCCAGTACTTC
TRBV5-1	TRBJ2-3	TRBD1	many	CASSPWGQGTGTDTQYF	TGCGCCAGCAGCCCTTGGGGACAGGGCACGGGCACAGATACGCAGTATTTT
TRBV28	TRBJ1-2	TRBD1	few	CASRSGTVPYGYTF	TGTGCCAGCAGGAGCGGGACAGTACCTTATGGCTACACCTTC
TRBV2	TRBJ2-2	TRBD2	many	CASTGTSGSSGELFF	TGTGCCAGCACCGGGACTAGCGGGAGTTCCGGGGAGCTGTTTTTT
TRBV6-2/TRBV6-3	TRBJ2-7	-	many	CASSRTGTYEQYF	TGTGCCAGCAGCCGAACAGGCACCTACGAGCAGTACTTC
TRBV29-1	TRBJ1-1	-	many	CSVERGNTEAFF	TGCAGCGTTGAGCGTGGGAACACTGAAGCTTTCTTT
TRBV18	TRBJ2-2	TRBD1	many	CASSGQGANTGELFF	TGTGCCAGCTCAGGACAGGGCGCGAACACCGGGGAGCTGTTTTTT
TRBV25-1	TRBJ1-2	-	many	CASSEYIPRGLYYGYTF	TGTGCCAGCAGTGAATATATCCCCAGGGGCCTTTACTATGGCTACACCTTC
TRBV5-6	TRBJ2-2	-	many	CASSSPTDRASGGLFF	TGTGCCAGCAGCTCACCCACCGACAGGGCCTCGGGAGGGCTGTTTTTT
TRBV19	TRBJ2-1	-	many	CASSIDRSSYNEQFF	TGTGCCAGTAGTATAGACAGGTCCTCCTACAATGAGCAGTTCTTC
TRBV7-2	TRBJ1-2	TRBD1	many	CASSLGTGATGDYGYTF	TGTGCCAGCAGCCTCGGGACAGGGGCAACGGGAGACTATGGCTACACCTTC
TRBV7-8	TRBJ2-1	TRBD1	many	CASSVQDRAKAHNEQFF	TGTGCCAGCAGCGTCCAGGACAGGGCCAAAGCTCATAATGAGCAGTTCTTC
TRBV19	TRBJ2-3	-	many	CASSTPSNRGAQYF	TGTGCCAGTAGTACCCCCTCAAATAGAGGGGCGCAGTATTTT
TRBV28	TRBJ1-2	TRBD1	many	CASSVGDRGNYGYTF	TGTGCCAGCAGTGTAGGGGACAGGGGTAACTATGGCTACACCTTC
TRBV20-1	TRBJ2-2	TRBD2	many	CSAGGYGTSTGELFF	TGCAGTGCGGGGGGTTACGGGACTAGTACCGGGGAGCTGTTTTTT
TRBV29-1	TRBJ2-5	-	-	CSGSRETQYF	TGCAGCGGGAGCAGGGAGACCCAGTACTTC
TRBV20-1	TRBJ1-2	-	many	CSARDLAGDTF	TGCAGTGCTAGAGATCTAGCCGGGGACACCTTC
TRBV4-3	TRBJ2-5	-	many	CASSQRRGSWETQYF	TGCGCCAGCAGCCAGAGGAGGGGAAGTTGGGAGACCCAGTACTTC
TRBV20-1	TRBJ2-1	TRBD2	many	CSASKTSGSDNEQFF	TGCAGTGCTAGCAAGACTAGCGGGAGTGATAATGAGCAGTTCTTC
TRBV20-1	TRBJ2-7	-	many	CSARDFGDPSYEQYF	TGCAGTGCTAGAGATTTCGGGGATCCGTCCTACGAGCAGTACTTC
TRBV19	TRBJ2-1	TRBD1	many	CASSINRGRNEQFF	TGTGCCAGTAGTATAAACAGGGGGCGGAATGAGCAGTTCTTC
TRBV9	TRBJ2-7	-	many	CASSVEGGRAYEQYF	TGTGCCAGCAGCGTAGAGGGGGGGCGCGCCTACGAGCAGTACTTC
TRBV7-3	TRBJ2-1	TRBD1	few	CASSPGQGSYNEQFF	TGTGCCAGCAGCCCCGGACAGGGATCCTACAATGAGCAGTTCTTC
TRBV20-1	TRBJ2-3	TRBD1	many	CSAFPGTGGITDTQYF	TGCAGTGCATTTCCCGGGACAGGGGGGATCACAGATACGCAGTATTTT
TRBV5-8	TRBJ1-5	-	few	CASSGPVGNQPQHF	TGTGCCAGCAGCGGGCCAGTGGGCAATCAGCCCCAGCATTTT
TRBV9	TRBJ2-1	TRBD2	many	CASSVAAGLLFYNEQFF	TGTGCCAGCAGCGTAGCAGCGGGACTACTCTTTTACAATGAGCAGTTCTTC
TRBV7-9	TRBJ2-7	-	many	CASSLSSSYEQYF	TGTGCCAGCAGCCTTTCTAGCTCCTACGAGCAGTACTTC
TRBV27	TRBJ2-3	TRBD2	many	CASSSGLAGVDTQYF	TGTGCCAGCAGTTCCGGACTAGCGGGAGTAGATACGCAGTATTTT
TRBV7-6	TRBJ2-7	-	many	CASSGGAQSSYEQYF	TGTGCCAGCAGCGGCGGAGCGCAGAGCTCCTACGAGCAGTACTTC
TRBV4-3	TRBJ2-2	TRBD1	many	CASSQEGTGNTGELFF	TGCGCCAGCAGCCAAGAAGGGACAGGGAACACCGGGGAGCTGTTTTTT
TRBV9	TRBJ1-3	-	many	CAMGRSVSGNTIYF	TGTGCCATGGGACGCTCAGTCTCTGGAAACACCATATATTTT
TRBV28	TRBJ2-1	TRBD1	many	CASSLHRGNYNEQFF	TGTGCCAGCAGTTTGCACAGGGGGAACTACAATGAGCAGTTCTTC
TRBV5-4	TRBJ1-1	TRBD1	many	CASSLASGQMNTEAFF	TGTGCCAGCAGCTTGGCTTCGGGACAGATGAACACTGAAGCTTTCTTT
TRBV9	TRBJ1-1	-	many	CASSVSGDTEAFF	TGTGCCAGCAGCGTATCAGGAGACACTGAAGCTTTCTTT
TRBV6-6	TRBJ2-7	TRBD1	-	CASSWPGQGIYEQYF	TGTGCCAGCAGTTGGCCGGGACAGGGAATCTACGAGCAGTACTTC
TRBV7-9	TRBJ1-6	-	many	CASSLDLVYSPLHF	TGTGCCAGCAGCTTAGATCTAGTCTATTCACCCCTCCACTTT
TRBV28	TRBJ2-1	TRBD1	many	CASSQGQSGEQFF	TGTGCCAGCAGCCAGGGACAGTCCGGTGAGCAGTTCTTC
TRBV28	TRBJ1-2	-	many	CASSLTGVGYGYTF	TGTGCCAGCAGTTTAACGGGAGTCGGCTATGGCTACACCTTC
TRBV6-2/TRBV6-3	TRBJ2-1	-	many	CASSWSYNEQFF	TGTGCCAGCAGTTGGAGCTACAATGAGCAGTTCTTC
TRBV19	TRBJ2-1	-	many	CASSYLAVSSYNEQFF	TGTGCCAGTAGTTACTTAGCGGTAAGCTCCTACAATGAGCAGTTCTTC
TRBV4-3	TRBJ2-1	TRBD1	-	CASSHSQGVWDEQFF	TGCGCCAGCAGCCACTCACAGGGGGTTTGGGATGAGCAGTTCTTC
TRBV6-2/TRBV6-3	TRBJ2-6	TRBD2	many	CASSGRGSSGRANVLTF	TGTGCCAGCAGTGGGAGGGGCTCTTCTGGTAGGGCCAACGTCCTGACTTTC
TRBV10-3	TRBJ2-7	-	many	CATGAEQYEQYF	TGTGCCACAGGGGCTGAACAGTACGAGCAGTACTTC
TRBV10-3	TRBJ1-1	-	many	CAISESGRNPNTEAFF	TGTGCCATCAGTGAGTCCGGACGGAATCCGAACACTGAAGCTTTCTTT